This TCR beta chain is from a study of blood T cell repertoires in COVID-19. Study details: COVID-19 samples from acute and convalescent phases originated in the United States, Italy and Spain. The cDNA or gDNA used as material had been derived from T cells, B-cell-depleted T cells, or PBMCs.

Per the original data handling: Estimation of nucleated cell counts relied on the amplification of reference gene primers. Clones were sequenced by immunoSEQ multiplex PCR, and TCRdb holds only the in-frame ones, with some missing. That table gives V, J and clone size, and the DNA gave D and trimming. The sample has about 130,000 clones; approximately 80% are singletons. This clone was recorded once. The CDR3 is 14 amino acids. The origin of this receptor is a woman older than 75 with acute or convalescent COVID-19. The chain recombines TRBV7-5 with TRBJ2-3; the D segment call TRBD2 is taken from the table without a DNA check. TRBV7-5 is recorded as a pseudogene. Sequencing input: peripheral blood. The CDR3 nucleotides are TGTGCCAGACTCAGAGGTCCAGGCACAGATACGCAGTATTTT. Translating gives CARLRGPGTDTQYF.